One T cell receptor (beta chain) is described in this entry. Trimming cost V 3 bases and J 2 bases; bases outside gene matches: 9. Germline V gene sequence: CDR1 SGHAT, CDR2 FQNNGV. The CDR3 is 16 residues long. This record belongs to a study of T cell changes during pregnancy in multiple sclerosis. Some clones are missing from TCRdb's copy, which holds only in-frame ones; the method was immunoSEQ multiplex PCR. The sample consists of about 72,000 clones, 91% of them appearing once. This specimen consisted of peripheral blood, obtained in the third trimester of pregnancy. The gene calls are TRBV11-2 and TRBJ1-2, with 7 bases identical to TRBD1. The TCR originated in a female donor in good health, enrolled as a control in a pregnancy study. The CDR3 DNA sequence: TGTGCCAGCAGCTTCGCCACAACAGGGGCGAACTATGGCTACACCTTC. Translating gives CASSFATTGANYGYTF.